Listed here is a single TCR beta chain. What it binds is unknown. This entry is derived from a study of T cell repertoires in cytomegalovirus infection. About the research overall: Public TCR beta signatures were indicative of both CMV infection and a matching HLA type.

TCRdb passed the reads through MiXCR, listing each CDR3 protein once. The data hold a few hundred thousand distinct CDR3 sequences, with 15% to 20% observed a single time. The CDR3 covers 14 residues. Germline V gene sequence: CDR1 SGHTA, CDR2 FQGNSA. Trimming pared 5 bases from V and 3 bases from J, leaving 12 bases between. Study conclusions and caveats: There were HLA-C-restricted CMV-specific TCR beta clonotypes dominating the ex vivo response. Cumulative public TCR beta family frequency identified CMV carriers with the relevant HLA.

The sequenced material came from CD8+ T cells from PBMCs. This chain uses TRBV7-2 with TRBJ2-3; the D gene could be TRBD1 or TRBD2 (5 bases each). The receptor was isolated from a human donor in good health (CMV status not recorded). Some clones in this sample may be carry-over from other donors' samples. The CDR3 region is CASSPFGGTDTQYF. In DNA form, the CDR3 reads TGTGCCAGCAGCCCATTTGGGGGAACAGATACGCAGTATTTT. The complete variable domain, with remaining parts taken from reference TRBV7-2 and TRBJ2-3, reads GAGVSQSPSNKVTEKGKDVELRCDPISGHTALYWYRQSLGQGLEFLIYFQGNSAPDKSGLPSDRFSAERTGGSVSTLTIQRTQQEDSAVYLCASSPFGGTDTQYFGPGTRLTVL.